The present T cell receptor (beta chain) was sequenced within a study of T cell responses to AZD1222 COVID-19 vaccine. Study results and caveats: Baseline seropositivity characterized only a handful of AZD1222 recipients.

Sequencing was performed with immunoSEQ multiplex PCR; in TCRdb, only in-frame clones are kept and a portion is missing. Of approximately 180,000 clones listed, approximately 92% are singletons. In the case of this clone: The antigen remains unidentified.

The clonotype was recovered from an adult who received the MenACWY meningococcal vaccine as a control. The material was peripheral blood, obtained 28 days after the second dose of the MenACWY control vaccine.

The CDR3 loop reads CASSPDRVRGNTIYF. DNA of the CDR3: TGTGCCAGCTCACCCGACAGGGTTAGAGGAAACACCATATATTTT. The V call is TRBV18, the J call TRBJ1-3, with TRBD1 identical over 7 bases. The V and J ends lost 3 bases and 4 bases, in that order; junction bases with no gene match: 6. CDR1 is KGHSH and CDR2 is LQKENI in the germline V gene. The CDR3 loop spans 15 amino acids.